These T cell receptor beta chains were read from a single sample in a study of CD8+ T cells in alopecia areata. Clones were sequenced by immunoSEQ multiplex PCR, and TCRdb holds only the in-frame ones, with some missing. This sample carries 140,000 to 150,000 clones, nearly 55% of them seen once, and the ten largest clones take 15% to 20%. The sample was CD8+ T cells sorted from blood, taken at week 4, from a patient treated with tofacitinib. The receptors originated from a human donor with alopecia areata. The CDR3 runs from the conserved cysteine through the conserved F or W. A D gene is named only where the DNA matches it firmly. Clone size is given for some rows only: seen once, a few or many times, or a class if the clone is expanded.

>TRBJ1-1|NA|NA|TRBV2
TGTGCCAGCACAGAGGGTCAGAACACTGAAGCTTTCTTT
CASTEGQNTEAFF
>TRBJ2-2|TRBD2|NA|TRBV5-4
TGTGCCAGCAGCTTGCGGGAGGGGAGCACCGGGGAGCTGTTTTTT
CASSLREGSTGELFF
>TRBJ1-1|NA|NA|TRBV13
TGTGCCAGCAGTCCCCCCGTAGGTGACACTGAAGCTTTCTTT
CASSPPVGDTEAFF
>TRBJ2-5|NA|NA|TRBV15
TGTGCCACCAGCACCAGGGCTTCGGGAGAGACCCAGTACTTC
CATSTRASGETQYF
>TRBJ2-7|NA|NA|TRBV4-1
TGCGCCAGCAGCCAAAGGGGGTACGAGCAGTACTTC
CASSQRGYEQYF
>TRBJ2-6|TRBD1|NA|TRBV6-5
TGTGCCAGCAGTTACCAAGGACAGGGGCTGACTTTC
CASSYQGQGLTF
>TRBJ1-1|NA|once|TRBV5-1
TGCGCCAGCAGCCCACGGGGGGGCATCGTTGAAGCTTTCTTT
CASSPRGGIVEAFF
>TRBJ1-1|TRBD1|NA|TRBV5-1
TGCGCCAGCAGCCCCCCCCTCGGACAGGTGACTGAAGCTTTCTTT
CASSPPLGQVTEAFF
>TRBJ1-5|NA|once|TRBV13
TGTGCCAGCAGCTTGGCCCAAGATCAGCCCCAGCATTTT
CASSLAQDQPQHF
>TRBJ2-1|NA|NA|TRBV30
TGTGCCTGGAGTGAAGGCAGAGGCCCCTACAATGAGCAGTTCTTC
CAWSEGRGPYNEQFF
>TRBJ2-4|NA|NA|TRBV11-2
TGTGCCAGCAGCTTGGAGTTGGGAAACATTCAGTACTTC
CASSLELGNIQYF
>TRBJ2-5|TRBD1|NA|TRBV6-5
TGTGCCAGCAGCCCTACAGGGGATCCCCAGTACTTC
CASSPTGDPQYF
>TRBJ2-7|NA|NA|TRBV10-3
TGTGCCATCAGTGATGATTCAGGGTTTAACGAGCAGTACTTC
CAISDDSGFNEQYF
>TRBJ2-2|NA|NA|TRBV4-2
TGTGCCAGCAGCCAGGGGGGATTTGGCGGGGAGCTGTTTTTT
CASSQGGFGGELFF
>TRBJ1-1|NA|few|TRBV10-2
TGCGCCAGCAATACAGGAACCACTGAAGCTTTCTTT
CASNTGTTEAFF
>TRBJ2-7|NA|few|TRBV7-9
TGTGCCAGCAGCTGGCAGGGGTTGGACGAGCAGTACTTC
CASSWQGLDEQYF
>TRBJ2-1|TRBD2|NA|TRBV27
TGTGCCAGCAGTTTAGGCGGGGGGGCCTTTGAGCAGTTCTTC
CASSLGGGAFEQFF
>TRBJ2-1|NA|once|TRBV5-4
TGTGCCAGCAGCCCCGAGATGGGGGAGGTCTACAATGAGCAGTTCTTC
CASSPEMGEVYNEQFF
>TRBJ2-2|NA|few|TRBV7-8
TGTGCCAGCAGCGATAACACCGGGGAGCTGTTTTTT
CASSDNTGELFF
>TRBJ2-7|TRBD1|NA|TRBV27
TGTGCCAGCAGTCCGACAGGGTGGACCTACGAGCAGTACTTC
CASSPTGWTYEQYF
>TRBJ1-5|TRBD1|NA|TRBV4-3
TGCGCCAGCAGCCAAGATAGTAGGAGTTCGGGGACAGGGGCCAATCAGCCCCAGCATTTT
CASSQDSRSSGTGANQPQHF
>TRBJ1-2|NA|NA|TRBV29-1
TGCAGCGTTGAATTTTTGGCAGGGCGGCATGGCTACACCTTC
CSVEFLAGRHGYTF
>TRBJ2-7|NA|NA|TRBV25-1
TGTGCCAGCAGATACGGCTCCTACGAGCAGTACTTC
CASRYGSYEQYF
>TRBJ1-1|NA|few|TRBV30
TGTGCCTGGAGTTGGCGGAGTGAAGCTTTCTTT
CAWSWRSEAFF
>TRBJ2-1|TRBD1|NA|TRBV27
TGTGCCAGCTCGGACAGGGGAGGGGGCAATGAGCAGTTCTTC
CASSDRGGGNEQFF
>TRBJ2-7|NA|NA|TRBV5-1
TGCGCCAGCAGCTTGGGGGCAGGCTCGATCTCCTACGAGCAGTACTTC
CASSLGAGSISYEQYF
>TRBJ2-7|NA|few|TRBV7-9
TGTGCCAGCAGCTTAGGTGCCGAGCAGTACTTC
CASSLGAEQYF
>TRBJ1-2|NA|NA|TRBV6-5
TGTGCCAGCAGTTACTCGCAGGGAGGCTATGGCTACACCTTC
CASSYSQGGYGYTF
>TRBJ1-1|NA|once|TRBV19
TGTGCCAGTAGCCTGGGGGTGAACACTGAAGCTTTCTTT
CASSLGVNTEAFF
>TRBJ1-5|NA|NA|TRBV6-6
TGTGCCAGCAGCCCCTGGGAGGGGGGCTCCAATCAGCCCCAGCATTTT
CASSPWEGGSNQPQHF
>TRBJ2-1|NA|NA|TRBV5-6
TGTGCCAGCAGCTTCAAGGTCGAGCAGTTCTTC
CASSFKVEQFF
>TRBJ2-1|NA|NA|TRBV7-3
TGTGCCAGCAGCTTATCCCGACTGCGGCCGTACAATGAGCAGTTCTTC
CASSLSRLRPYNEQFF
>TRBJ2-1|NA|NA|TRBV7-8
TGTGCCAGCAGCTTATTAGGAATAGCTGGGATCAATGAGCAGTTCTTC
CASSLLGIAGINEQFF
>TRBJ2-1|NA|NA|TRBV13
TGTGCCAGCCGGTCGGGGTTGAATGAGCAGTTCTTC
CASRSGLNEQFF
>TRBJ2-2|NA|NA|TRBV5-1
TGCGCCAGCAGCTTGGACACCGGGGAGCTGTTTTTT
CASSLDTGELFF
>TRBJ2-5|NA|NA|TRBV6-1
TGTGCCAGCAGTGAAGTTACGGGGGCAGGTCAAGAGACCCAGTACTTC
CASSEVTGAGQETQYF
>TRBJ2-7|TRBD1|few|TRBV4-2
TGTGCCAGCAGCCAAGCCCTTACAGGGGGGAAGGTCTCCTACGAGCAGTACTTC
CASSQALTGGKVSYEQYF
>TRBJ2-7|NA|NA|TRBV5-4
TGTGCCAGCAGCTTGGGGACAGAAGCCTACGAGCAGTACTTC
CASSLGTEAYEQYF
>TRBJ2-3|NA|NA|TRBV7-9
TGTGCCAGCAGCCAAGGAACAGCCACTAGCACAGATACGCAGTATTTT
CASSQGTATSTDTQYF
>TRBJ1-2|NA|NA|TRBV5-4
TGTGCCAGCAGCTTGAACCAGGTGAACTATGGCTACACCTTC
CASSLNQVNYGYTF
>TRBJ2-7|TRBD1|few|TRBV7-3
TGTGCCAGCAGCCCCGGGACAGGGGGCTCCTACGAGCAGTACTTC
CASSPGTGGSYEQYF
>TRBJ2-3|NA|few|TRBV30
TGTGCCTGGGGCGGAGGGGCTACCCCTCGCACAGATACGCAGTATTTT
CAWGGGATPRTDTQYF
>TRBJ2-1|NA|NA|TRBV5-1
TGCGCCAGCAGCTTCTCCGGGCCCTACAATGAGCAGTTCTTC
CASSFSGPYNEQFF
>TRBJ1-2|NA|NA|TRBV7-9
TGTGCCAGCAGCCCCCATAGGTCATATGGCTACACCTTC
CASSPHRSYGYTF
>TRBJ1-1|TRBD1|NA|TRBV4-1
TGCGCCAGCAGCCAAGCCCCGACAGGGCGGACTGAAGCTTTCTTT
CASSQAPTGRTEAFF
>TRBJ2-7|NA|NA|TRBV11-2
TGTGCCAGCAGCTTATCCAGGCCAGAGTACGAGCAGTACTTC
CASSLSRPEYEQYF
>TRBJ2-1|NA|NA|TRBV7-9
TGTGCCAGCAGCGCCCGGGCGCGGGGGCGATACAATGAGCAGTTCTTC
CASSARARGRYNEQFF
>TRBJ2-7|NA|few|TRBV29-1
TGCAGCGTCGCACAAGGGTACGAGCAGTACTTC
CSVAQGYEQYF
>TRBJ1-6|TRBD1|NA|TRBV7-9
TGTGCCAGCAGCCGCCGCGGACAGGGGATTTCACCCCTCCACTTT
CASSRRGQGISPLHF
>TRBJ2-7|TRBD2|NA|TRBV15
TGTGCCACCAGCGGGTGGACTAGCGGGGGTTCCTACGAGCAGTACTTC
CATSGWTSGGSYEQYF
>TRBJ2-5|NA|few|TRBV27
TGTGCCAGCAGTTTAGGCTACTCAGAGACCCAGTACTTC
CASSLGYSETQYF